This T cell receptor beta chain was sequenced in a study of cytomegalovirus exposure and HLA in healthy donors. Whole-study findings and limits: Earlier analysis looked at TCR beta V segments, and most were productive about 90% or about 30% of the time. A later analysis showed HLA-associated TCR beta chains outstripping equally common others in clonal expansion.

Details on this clone: No antigen is known for it.

PCR employed 60 Vbeta and 13 Jbeta primers. Using immunoSEQ multiplex PCR, the repertoire was profiled, and TCRdb retains in-frame clones only, with some absent. This table holds approximately 170,000 clones, around 73% found once. Per the germline V gene, CDR1 is SNHLY and CDR2 is FYNNEI. J gave up 1 base and V 8 bases, and 4 bases lay outside the gene matches. This CDR3 comprises 15 residues. V usage is TRBV2 and J usage is TRBJ2-3; TRBD2 agrees at 12 bases. The sequenced material came from PBMCs. This TCR was sampled from a young woman in good health and CMV-seropositive. CDR3 sequence reads: CASGWTSGGTDTQYF. The CDR3 bases are TGTGCCAGCGGTTGGACTAGCGGGGGCACAGATACGCAGTATTTT. The variable domain in full, with the rest retrieved from reference TRBV2 and TRBJ2-3, is EPEVTQTPSHQVTQMGQEVILRCVPISNHLYFYWYRQILGQKVEFLVSFYNNEISEKSEIFDDQFSVERPDGSNFTLKIRSTKLEDSAMYFCASGWTSGGTDTQYFGPGTRLTVL.